The 3 T cell receptor beta chains listed next were all sequenced from one sample in a study of cytomegalovirus exposure and HLA in healthy donors. Use of 60 Vbeta and 13 Jbeta primers characterized the PCR. Here immunoSEQ multiplex PCR was the method, and the copy in TCRdb shows in-frame clones only, minus some. The table records around 85,000 clones, 60% to 80% of them present only once. Sample: PBMCs. The receptor set was obtained from a woman in her forties or fifties in good health and CMV-seropositive.

This chain joins TRBV5-1 and TRBJ2-7, with D possibly TRBD1 on 6 matching bases. CDR3 length: 15 residues. Trimming stripped 4 bases from V and 1 base from J, with 15 bases between. CDR1 SGHRS and CDR2 YFSETQ come from the germline V gene. The CDR3 DNA sequence: TGCGCCAGCAGCGACGGACAGACCGGATCCTACGAGCAGTACTTC. Protein product: CASSDGQTGSYEQYF.

The genes are TRBV14 and TRBJ1-2; D remains ambiguous. Germline CDR1 and CDR2: SGHDN and FVKESK. The CDR3 runs to 13 residues. V lost 4 bases, J lost 8 bases, and 14 bases lay in between. The CDR3 loop is CASSPRRDGGYTF. Written as DNA, the CDR3 is TGTGCCAGCAGCCCCCGGAGGGATGGCGGCTACACCTTC.

This chain uses TRBV9 with TRBJ2-3, with D perhaps matching TRBD2 (6 bases). Germline assignment: CDR1 SGDLS and CDR2 YYNGEE. CDR3 size: 14 residues. The germline V and J ends were trimmed by 1 base and 0 bases, with 6 bases remaining between them. CDR3 amino acids: CASSVSGSTDTQYF. CDR3 in DNA: TGTGCCAGCAGCGTAAGCGGGAGCACAGATACGCAGTATTTT.